Listed below are T cell receptor beta chains from one sample, sequenced in a study of neurological immune-mediated disorders. MiXCR, run by TCRdb on the 5' RACE reads, gives a single entry per CDR3 protein. The table lists tens of thousands of distinct CDR3 sequences, 20% to 30% of them singletons. The specimen sequenced was PBMCs. The receptors come from a woman in her sixties or seventies in good health. Each CDR3 is given with its conserved first and last residue. Each record gives: clone size, V gene, D gene, J gene, CDR3 protein, CDR3 DNA. D genes are given only for firm matches. Where a row states a size, it is once, few, many or the class of an expanded clone; other rows omit it.

>.|TRBV9|.|TRBJ2-6
CASKFDSGANVLTF
TGTGCCAGCAAATTTGACTCTGGGGCCAACGTCCTGACTTTC
>many|TRBV20-1|TRBD1|TRBJ2-1
CSARDLRQGSEQFF
TGCAGTGCTAGAGATTTGAGACAGGGATCTGAGCAGTTCTTC
>many|TRBV7-9|.|TRBJ2-7
CASSLVVSYEQYF
TGTGCCAGCAGCTTAGTAGTATCCTACGAGCAGTACTTC
>many|TRBV20-1|TRBD2|TRBJ2-1
CSARGASGTSSYNEQFF
TGCAGTGCTAGAGGGGCTAGCGGGACTAGCTCCTACAATGAGCAGTTCTTC
>many|TRBV6-2/TRBV6-3|TRBD2|TRBJ2-7
CASRLPGLASYEQYF
TGTGCCAGCAGACTACCGGGACTAGCTTCCTACGAGCAGTACTTC
>.|TRBV12-3/TRBV12-4|TRBD1|TRBJ2-2
CASRGTGGSGELFF
TGTGCCAGCCGAGGGACAGGGGGGTCCGGGGAGCTGTTTTTT
>many|TRBV20-1|.|TRBJ1-4
CSARDSGGSNEKLFF
TGCAGTGCTAGAGATTCCGGGGGTTCTAATGAAAAACTGTTTTTT
>.|TRBV7-2|.|TRBJ1-4
CASSFYICSARDLEASNEKLFF
.
>many|TRBV6-5|.|TRBJ1-5
CASRVREYSNQPQHF
TGTGCCAGCAGAGTCCGGGAATATAGCAATCAGCCCCAGCATTTT
>many|TRBV5-5|TRBD1|TRBJ1-2
CASRVDRDYGYTF
TGTGCCAGCAGGGTCGACAGGGACTATGGCTACACCTTC
>few|TRBV12-3/TRBV12-4|.|TRBJ1-5
CASSPPRARGNQPQHF
TGTGCCAGCAGCCCTCCACGGGCAAGGGGCAATCAGCCCCAGCATTTT
>many|TRBV5-1|.|TRBJ1-1
CASSASMNTEAFF
TGCGCCAGCAGCGCGTCGATGAACACTGAAGCTTTCTTT
>many|TRBV20-1|TRBD2|TRBJ2-3
CSAEGIAGNTDTQYF
TGCAGTGCTGAGGGAATAGCGGGGAACACAGATACGCAGTATTTT
>few|TRBV12-3/TRBV12-4|.|TRBJ1-5
CASSSQGIDQPQHF
TGTGCCAGCAGTTCACAGGGAATCGATCAGCCCCAGCATTTT
>many|TRBV7-2|.|TRBJ2-2
CASSPRNGPNTGELFF
TGTGCCAGCAGCCCTCGTAATGGGCCGAACACCGGGGAGCTGTTTTTT
>.|TRBV7-3|.|TRBJ1-2
CASSLPAVGGYTF
TGTGCCAGCAGCCTACCGGCAGTGGGCGGCTACACCTTC
>many|TRBV3-1|.|TRBJ2-1
CASSQDHTSPYNEQFF
TGTGCCAGCAGCCAAGATCATACTAGTCCCTACAATGAGCAGTTCTTC
>.|TRBV20-1|.|TRBJ1-2
CSAREAVNYGYTF
TGCAGTGCTAGAGAGGCGGTCAACTATGGCTACACCTTC
>few|TRBV12-3/TRBV12-4|.|TRBJ1-3
CASRGTAGNTIYF
TGTGCCAGCAGGGGGACGGCTGGAAACACCATATATTTT
>many|TRBV6-6|.|TRBJ1-5
CASSYSRGEGNQPQHF
TGTGCCAGCAGTTACTCGCGGGGAGAAGGCAATCAGCCCCAGCATTTT
>few|TRBV12-3/TRBV12-4|.|TRBJ2-3
CASRPSTPSQYF
TGTGCCAGCAGGCCCTCCACCCCGTCGCAGTATTTT
>.|TRBV20-1|.|TRBJ2-5
CSARSSRSQETQYF
TGCAGTGCTAGGTCCTCACGGAGTCAAGAGACCCAGTACTTC
>few|TRBV27|TRBD2|TRBJ2-1
CASRPSGGYNEQFF
TGTGCCAGCAGACCTTCGGGAGGCTACAATGAGCAGTTCTTC
>medium-sized|TRBV27|.|TRBJ2-5
CASSSSETQYF
TGTGCCAGCAGTTCCAGCGAGACCCAGTACTTC
>many|TRBV7-2|.|TRBJ1-5
CASSFVGGGQPQHF
TGTGCCAGCAGCTTCGTTGGGGGCGGTCAGCCCCAGCATTTT
>many|TRBV28|TRBD2|TRBJ2-1
CASSPDVGTRGGEQFF
TGTGCCAGCAGTCCTGATGTGGGGACTAGAGGTGGTGAGCAGTTCTTC
>.|TRBV5-1|.|TRBJ2-1
CASSLELGEQFF
TGCGCCAGCAGCTTGGAGTTAGGTGAGCAGTTCTTC
>many|TRBV3-1|TRBD2|TRBJ2-1
CASSLTGTSAYNEQFF
TGTGCCAGCAGCCTAACCGGGACTAGCGCTTACAATGAGCAGTTCTTC
>.|TRBV20-1|TRBD2|TRBJ2-7
CSARPTPGLAGGGEQYF
TGCAGTGCTAGACCAACCCCGGGACTAGCGGGAGGAGGCGAGCAGTACTTC
>many|TRBV4-3|TRBD1|TRBJ2-1
CATASETGYPEQFF
TGCGCCACCGCGTCGGAGACAGGGTACCCTGAGCAGTTCTTC
>many|TRBV9|.|TRBJ1-1
CASSVEGGTEAFF
TGTGCCAGCAGCGTAGAGGGGGGCACTGAAGCTTTCTTT
>.|TRBV7-2|TRBD2|TRBJ2-1
CASSLRASGRPSSYNEQFF
TGTGCCAGCAGCTTAAGGGCTAGCGGGAGGCCGAGCTCCTACAATGAGCAGTTCTTC
>.|TRBV10-2|.|TRBJ2-2
CASSPARTGELFF
TGCGCCAGCAGCCCCGCCCGCACCGGGGAGCTGTTTTTT
>.|TRBV12-3/TRBV12-4|.|TRBJ2-3
CASSLRSTDTQYF
TGTGCCAGCAGTTTGCGGAGCACAGATACGCAGTATTTT
>many|TRBV7-9|.|TRBJ2-7
CASSYTADEQYF
TGTGCCAGCAGCTATACAGCGGACGAGCAGTACTTC
>many|TRBV29-1|.|TRBJ2-1
CSVGKSTNYNEQFF
TGCAGCGTCGGAAAGTCAACAAACTACAATGAGCAGTTCTTC
>few|TRBV2|TRBD2|TRBJ2-5
CASTGTSGRETQYF
TGTGCCAGCACCGGGACTAGCGGGAGAGAGACCCAGTACTTC
>many|TRBV5-1|TRBD2|TRBJ2-1
CASRPPAGEHEQFF
TGCGCCAGCAGACCGCCAGCGGGAGAGCATGAGCAGTTCTTC
>many|TRBV6-2/TRBV6-3|TRBD1|TRBJ1-2
CASREGQGIGYTF
TGTGCCAGCAGAGAAGGACAGGGGATCGGCTACACCTTC
>many|TRBV15|.|TRBJ2-1
CATSRDRPEYNEQFF
TGTGCCACCAGCAGAGATCGGCCGGAATACAATGAGCAGTTCTTC
>many|TRBV5-1|.|TRBJ1-1
CASSLAIRQLPEAFF
TGCGCCAGCAGCTTGGCCATCAGACAACTCCCTGAAGCTTTCTTT
>many|TRBV7-2|TRBD2|TRBJ2-5
CASSEFPGLAGVETQYF
TGTGCCAGCAGCGAATTCCCGGGACTAGCGGGAGTAGAGACCCAGTACTTC
>few|TRBV19|.|TRBJ1-1
CASTTRAAGNTEAFF
TGTGCCAGTACCACCCGGGCGGCGGGGAACACTGAAGCTTTCTTT
>many|TRBV5-1|TRBD2|TRBJ2-7
CASSLEGLAGEQYF
TGCGCCAGCAGCTTGGAGGGACTAGCGGGCGAGCAGTACTTC